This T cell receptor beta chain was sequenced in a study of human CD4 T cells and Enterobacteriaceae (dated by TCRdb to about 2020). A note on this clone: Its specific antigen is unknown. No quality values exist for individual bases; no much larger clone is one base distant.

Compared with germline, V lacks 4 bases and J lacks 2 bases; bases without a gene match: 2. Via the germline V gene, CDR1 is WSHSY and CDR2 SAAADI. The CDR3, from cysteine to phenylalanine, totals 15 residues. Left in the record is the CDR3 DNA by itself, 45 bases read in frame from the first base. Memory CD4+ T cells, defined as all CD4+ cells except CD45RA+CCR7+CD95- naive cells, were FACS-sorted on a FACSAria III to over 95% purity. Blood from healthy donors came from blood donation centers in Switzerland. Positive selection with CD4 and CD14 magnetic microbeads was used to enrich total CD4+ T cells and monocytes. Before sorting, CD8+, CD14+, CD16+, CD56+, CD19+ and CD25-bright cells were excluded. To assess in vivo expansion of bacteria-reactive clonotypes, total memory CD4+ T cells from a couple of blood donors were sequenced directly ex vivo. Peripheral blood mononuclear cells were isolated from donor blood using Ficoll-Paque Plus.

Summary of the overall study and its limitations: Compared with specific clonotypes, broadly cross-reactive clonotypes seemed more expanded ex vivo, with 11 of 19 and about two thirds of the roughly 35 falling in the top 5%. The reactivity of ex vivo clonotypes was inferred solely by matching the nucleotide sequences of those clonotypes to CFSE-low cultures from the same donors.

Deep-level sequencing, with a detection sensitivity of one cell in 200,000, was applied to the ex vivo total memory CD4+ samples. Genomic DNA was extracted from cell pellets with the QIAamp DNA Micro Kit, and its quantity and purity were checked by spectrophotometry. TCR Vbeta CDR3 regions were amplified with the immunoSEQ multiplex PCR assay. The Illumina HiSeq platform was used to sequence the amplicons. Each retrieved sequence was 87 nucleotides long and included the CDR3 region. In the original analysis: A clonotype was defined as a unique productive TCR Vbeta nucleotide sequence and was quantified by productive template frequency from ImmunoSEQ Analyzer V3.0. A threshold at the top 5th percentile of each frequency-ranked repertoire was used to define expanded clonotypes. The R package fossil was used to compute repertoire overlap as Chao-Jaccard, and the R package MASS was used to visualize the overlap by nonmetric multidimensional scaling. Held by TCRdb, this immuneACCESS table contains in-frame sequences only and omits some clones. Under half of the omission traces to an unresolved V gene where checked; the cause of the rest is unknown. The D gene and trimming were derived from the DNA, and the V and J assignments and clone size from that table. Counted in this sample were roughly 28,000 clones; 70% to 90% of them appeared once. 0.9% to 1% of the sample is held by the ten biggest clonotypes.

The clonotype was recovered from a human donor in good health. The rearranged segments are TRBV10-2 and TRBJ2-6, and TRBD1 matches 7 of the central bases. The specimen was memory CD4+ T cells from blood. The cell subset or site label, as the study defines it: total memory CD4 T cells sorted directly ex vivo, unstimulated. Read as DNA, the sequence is TGCGCCAGCAGTGGGCAGGGGGCTGGGGCCAACGTCCTGACTTTC. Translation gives CASSGQGAGANVLTF.